The 25 T cell receptor beta chains below come from one sample, sequenced in a study of a mutant IDH1 vaccine in newly diagnosed glioma. Data came from immunoSEQ multiplex PCR; TCRdb stores just in-frame clones and leaves some out. The sample includes more than 55,000 clones, roughly 82% of them seen just once. Regarding time point: week 5, during vaccination. Alongside topical imiquimod, each dose of vaccine comprised 300 ug of mutant IDH1 20-mer peptide. Their antigens are not known. The sequenced sample was PBMCs, obtained from a glioma patient whose treatment included an IDH1 peptide vaccine. These receptors came from a woman between 18 and 30 years old with glioma. Some clones in this sample may be carry-over from other donors' samples.

This clone occurred a few times. The V call is TRBV27, the J call TRBJ2-7, with D tentatively TRBD2 (6 bases). Trimming left V 6 bases short and J 6 bases short, with 24 bases between. Germline loops: CDR1 MNHEY, CDR2 SMNVEV (reference sequence). The CDR3 totals 16 residues. DNA for the CDR3: TGTGCCAGCAGCCGGGGGAACGCCCCTCGAGGAGGCGAGCAGTACTTC. Residues: CASSRGNAPRGGEQYF.

DNA for the CDR3: TGTGCCAGCAGTTACTCGACGCAAGGCCCTAACTATGGCTACACCTTC. This sequence encodes CASSYSTQGPNYGYTF. The V call is TRBV6-5, the J call TRBJ1-2; D gene uncertain. V lost 0 bases, J lost 0 bases, and 11 bases lay in between. The CDR3 is 16 residues long. The germline V gene encodes CDR1 MNHEY and CDR2 SVGAGI.

This rearrangement joins TRBV12-2 to TRBJ1-5. TRBV12-2 is a pseudogene. This CDR3 is built from 12 residues. The CDR3 here is CASREGGQPQHF. As DNA, the CDR3 is TGTGCAAGCAGGGAGGGGGGACAGCCCCAGCATTTT.

This chain links TRBV7-2 with TRBJ2-7, with 7 bases fitting TRBD1. Germline assignment: CDR1 SGHTA and CDR2 FQGNSA. The CDR3 loop spans 14 amino acids. V lost 5 bases to trimming and J lost 4 bases; unmatched junction nucleotides: 8. This CDR3 reads CASSQDRAVYEQYF. CDR3 bases: TGTGCCAGCAGCCAAGACAGGGCCGTATACGAGCAGTACTTC.

The gene calls are TRBV9 and TRBJ2-7, with D possibly matching TRBD2 (6 bases). V lost 3 bases, J lost 2 bases, and 12 bases lay in between. The CDR3 sequence is 14 residues long. CDR1 and CDR2 from the germline V gene are SGDLS and YYNGEE. The CDR3 bases are TGTGCCAGCAGCGCCCGGGACTTGCCCTACGAGCAGTACTTC. Protein product: CASSARDLPYEQYF.

The chain's CDR3 is CASSLATLGRGWNYGYTF. The CDR3, as DNA: TGTGCCAGCAGCTTAGCAACCCTGGGGAGGGGATGGAACTATGGCTACACCTTC. This chain links TRBV7-2 with TRBJ1-2; tentative D call: TRBD1 (5 bases). The CDR3 loop spans 18 amino acids. Deletions cut 0 bases from V and 2 bases from J, with 19 bases between. Per germline, CDR1 SGHTA and CDR2 FQGNSA.

The chain couples TRBV10-3 to TRBJ2-1; 8 nucleotides align to TRBD2. Trimming removed 5 bases from V and 7 bases from J; junction bases left unmatched: 7. The germline V gene has CDR1 ENHRY and CDR2 SYGVKD. This CDR3 is built from 14 residues. DNA of the CDR3: TGTGCCATCAGTCCGGGACTAGTATATAATGAGCAGTTCTTC. Translated, it gives CAISPGLVYNEQFF.

The genes are TRBV4-2 and TRBJ2-7; no clear D. The CDR3 totals 14 residues. Germline V gene data show CDR1 as LGHNA and CDR2 as YNFKEQ. Trimming took 4 bases from V and 1 from J, leaving 11 bases between them. The CDR3 spells CASSPVSSSYEQYF. CDR3 coding DNA: TGTGCCAGCAGCCCAGTCAGCTCTTCCTACGAGCAGTACTTC.

The chain links TRBV6-5 to TRBJ1-3; the D gene is possibly TRBD1 (6 bases). This CDR3 comprises 15 residues. Trimming pared 6 bases from V and 0 bases from J, leaving 12 bases between. Germline loops: CDR1 MNHEY, CDR2 SVGAGI. The CDR3 sequence is CASRTTGFSGNTIYF. The CDR3 DNA sequence: TGTGCCAGCAGGACGACAGGATTCTCTGGAAACACCATATATTTT.

The table lists this clone with a count of one. The chain joins TRBV7-8 to TRBJ2-7; 10 bases are a match to TRBD2. V was pared by 1 base and J by 9 bases, with 9 bases of the junction left unmatched. The CDR3 is 15 amino acids. CDR1 SGHVS and CDR2 FQNEAQ come from the germline V gene. The CDR3 sequence: CASSLVASGGASQYF. The CDR3 nucleotides are TGTGCCAGCAGCTTAGTGGCCAGCGGGGGGGCTTCGCAGTACTTC.

The chain employs TRBV5-1 and TRBJ2-7, with 13 bases lining up with TRBD2. Trimming at V came to 5 bases and at J to 2 bases, leaving 1 base not matched to a gene. The CDR3 has 14 amino acids. The V gene's germline CDR1 is SGHRS and CDR2 YFSETQ. The CDR3 loop reads CASRLAGGTYEQYF. CDR3 DNA: TGCGCCAGCAGACTAGCGGGAGGGACCTACGAGCAGTACTTC.

The rearrangement links TRBV7-8 to TRBJ2-5, with TRBD1 as a possible D gene (5 bases). The germline gives CDR1 SGHVS, CDR2 FQNEAQ. This CDR3 has 14 amino acids. V shed 0 bases and J shed 1 base, with 6 bases lying between them. The CDR3 protein is CASSLAQGQETQYF. DNA for the CDR3: TGTGCCAGCAGCTTAGCGCAGGGCCAAGAGACCCAGTACTTC. Supplemented by reference TRBV7-8 and TRBJ2-5, the full variable domain reads GAGVSQSPRYKVAKRGQDVALRCDPISGHVSLFWYQQALGQGPEFLTYFQNEAQLDKSGLPSDRFFAERPEGSVSTLKIQRTQQEDSAVYLCASSLAQGQETQYFGPGTRLLVL.

J is TRBJ1-1 and V is TRBV5-1; D unresolved. V lost 1 base, J lost 1 base, and 5 bases lay in between. The CDR3 totals 13 residues. CDR1 SGHRS and CDR2 YFSETQ come from the germline V gene. CDR3 sequence (DNA): TGCGCCAGCAGCTTGTTAGGGAACACTGAAGCTTTCTTT. Translated: CASSLLGNTEAFF.

This chain links TRBV10-3 with TRBJ2-7, with D uncertain. Germline-derived CDR1 and CDR2 are ENHRY and SYGVKD. V was pared by 0 bases and J by 1 base, with 10 bases between. The CDR3 has 15 amino acids. CDR3 sequence reads: CAISESRRASYEQYF. In nucleotides, the CDR3 is TGTGCCATCAGTGAGTCGAGAAGGGCATCCTACGAGCAGTACTTC.

The genes are TRBV19 and TRBJ1-4, with D unclear. Trimming took 7 bases from V and 5 from J, leaving 14 bases between them. Germline CDR1 reads LNHDA; CDR2 reads SQIVND (reference sequence). The CDR3 has 14 amino acids. The CDR3 DNA sequence: TGTGCCAGTACCGAGACTAACCTGAATGAAAAACTGTTTTTT. It specifies CASTETNLNEKLFF.

This clone was counted once. V usage is TRBV11-3 and J usage is TRBJ2-1; TRBD2 is a possible D gene (6 bases). The CDR3 covers 13 residues. Trimming removed 3 bases from V and 9 bases from J, with 12 bases in between. The germline V gene encodes CDR1 SGHNT and CDR2 YENEEA. The CDR3 here is CASSFGEVSEQFF. The CDR3 coding sequence is TGTGCCAGCAGCTTTGGGGAGGTAAGTGAGCAGTTCTTC.

The rearrangement links TRBV10-3 to TRBJ2-2; tentative D call: TRBD1 (5 bases). This CDR3 has 14 amino acids. Germline V lookup: CDR1 ENHRY, CDR2 SYGVKD. V gave up 9 bases and J gave up 6 bases, with 17 bases separating them. The CDR3 DNA sequence: TGTGCCATACCTGGGGAAGGGGTTCCCGGGGAGCTGTTTTTT. Translation: CAIPGEGVPGELFF.

The V and J genes are TRBV29-1 and TRBJ1-2, with D possibly matching TRBD1 (6 bases). The CDR3 covers 13 residues. V lost 4 bases, J lost 2 bases, and 11 bases lay in between. CDR1 and CDR2 (germline): SQVTM, ANQGSEA. CDR3 sequence (DNA): TGCAGCGTTGTAGGGGGGGTGAACTATGGCTACACCTTC. Residues: CSVVGGVNYGYTF.

The chain carries TRBV30 and TRBJ2-7, with a possible D match to TRBD2 (6 bases). The CDR3 length is 15 residues. Germline V CDR1 and CDR2: GTSNPN, SVGIG (reference sequence). V was trimmed by 2 bases and J by 6 bases, leaving 20 bases between them. In DNA, the CDR3 is TGTGCCTGGAGTCCGTCGGGACTTCCCCACGTCGAGCAGTACTTC. Its protein product is CAWSPSGLPHVEQYF. Full variable domain (missing parts from reference TRBV30 and TRBJ2-7): SQTIHQWPATLVQPVGSPLSLECTVEGTSNPNLYWYRQAAGRGLQLLFYSVGIGQISSEVPQNLSASRPQDRQFILSSKKLLLSDSGFYLCAWSPSGLPHVEQYFGPGTRLTVT.

The chain uses TRBV9 and TRBJ2-7; 7 bases fit TRBD1. This CDR3 has 13 amino acids. Trimming at V came to 3 bases and at J to 3 bases, leaving 3 bases not matched to a gene. The germline V gene encodes CDR1 SGDLS and CDR2 YYNGEE. The CDR3 region has the DNA TGTGCCAGCAGCGCGGGACAGAGCTACGAGCAGTACTTC. Translation gives CASSAGQSYEQYF.

This sequence joins TRBV1 and TRBJ1-2; TRBD1, the table's D call, was not compared with the DNA. TRBV1 is tagged as a pseudogene. This CDR3 is built from 16 residues. Here the CDR3 DNA reads TGCACCAGCAGCGCCCCCCCGGTGGGCAGCATTTATGGCTACACCTTC. It is translated as CTSSAPPVGSIYGYTF.

The chain links TRBV4-1 to TRBJ1-6; 9 bases match TRBD1. CDR1 MGHRA and CDR2 YSYEKL come from the germline V gene. CDR3 length equals 16 residues. With V trimmed by 0 bases and J by 8 bases, 5 bases remained unmatched. The CDR3 DNA is TGCGCCAGCAGCCAAGATCGGACAGGGGTTCATTCACCCCTCCACTTT. Amino acids: CASSQDRTGVHSPLHF.

This chain connects TRBV27 to TRBJ2-7; D is unclear. CDR1 is MNHEY, CDR2 SMNVEV, per germline (reference sequence). CDR3 size: 15 residues. Trimming took off 0 bases at V and 0 bases at J, with 9 bases between the two ends. The CDR3 sequence: CASSLSSQPSYEQYF. The CDR3 DNA is TGTGCCAGCAGTTTATCGTCCCAGCCCTCCTACGAGCAGTACTTC.

The chain recombines TRBV25-1 with TRBJ1-1; the D is unclear. Germline CDR1 reads MGHDK; CDR2 reads SYGVNS. The CDR3 length is 13 residues. The V and J ends lost 3 bases and 2 bases respectively, with 7 bases between them. The CDR3, as DNA: TGTGCCAGCAGTGAGTCAGGCAACACTGAAGCTTTCTTT. It is translated as CASSESGNTEAFF.

The chain is built from TRBV5-1 and TRBJ2-2, with 8 bases that match TRBD2. After removal of 0 bases from V and 4 bases from J, the junction contained 5 bases not matched to a gene. Per the germline V gene, CDR1 is SGHRS and CDR2 is YFSETQ. CDR3 length equals 16 residues. The DNA for the CDR3 is TGCGCCAGCAGCTTGGATAGCGGGATAGGCACCGGGGAGCTGTTTTTT. Translating gives CASSLDSGIGTGELFF.